Detailed here is one T cell receptor beta chain. Germline CDR1 and CDR2: SGHRS and YFSETQ. The CDR3 is made up of 14 amino acids. The V and J ends lost 4 bases and 7 bases, in that order; junction bases with no gene match: 4. Measured with immunoSEQ multiplex PCR; TCRdb has only the in-frame clones, and not every one. The table lists about 170,000 clones, roughly four fifths of them singletons. The sample comes from a study of blood T cell repertoires in COVID-19. The TCR sequence derives from a woman aged 80 or over with acute or convalescent COVID-19. The sample consisted of peripheral blood. The chain is built from TRBV5-1 and TRBJ1-6, with TRBD1 matching over 8 bases. The CDR3 bases are TGCGCCAGCAGCCGCGACAGGGGAAATTCACCCCTCCACTTT. This gives the protein CASSRDRGNSPLHF.